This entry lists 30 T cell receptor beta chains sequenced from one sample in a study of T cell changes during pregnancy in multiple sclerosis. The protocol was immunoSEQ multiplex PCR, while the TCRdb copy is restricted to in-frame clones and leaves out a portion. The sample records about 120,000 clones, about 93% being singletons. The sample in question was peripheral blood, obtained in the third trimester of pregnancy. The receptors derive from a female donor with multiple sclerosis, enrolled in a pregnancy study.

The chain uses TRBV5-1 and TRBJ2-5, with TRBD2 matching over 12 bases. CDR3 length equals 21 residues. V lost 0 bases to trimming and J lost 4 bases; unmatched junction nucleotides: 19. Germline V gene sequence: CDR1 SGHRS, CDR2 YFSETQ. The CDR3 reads CASSLEGRDSRLAGVGETQYF. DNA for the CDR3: TGCGCCAGCAGCTTGGAAGGGCGGGACAGCAGACTAGCGGGGGTCGGAGAGACCCAGTACTTC.

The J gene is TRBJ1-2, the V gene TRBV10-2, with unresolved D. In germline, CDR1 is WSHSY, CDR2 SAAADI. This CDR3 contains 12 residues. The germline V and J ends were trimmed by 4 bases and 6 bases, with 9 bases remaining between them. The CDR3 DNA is TGCGCCAGCAGTGGCAGTCTTGATGGCTACACCTTC. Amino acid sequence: CASSGSLDGYTF.

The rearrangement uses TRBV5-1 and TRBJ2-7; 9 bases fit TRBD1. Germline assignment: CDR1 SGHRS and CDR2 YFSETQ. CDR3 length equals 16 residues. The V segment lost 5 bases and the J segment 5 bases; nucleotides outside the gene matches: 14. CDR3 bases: TGCGCCAGCAGGCCGTCTAGGGACAGGGAAGGCCACGAGCAGTACTTC. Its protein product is CASRPSRDREGHEQYF.

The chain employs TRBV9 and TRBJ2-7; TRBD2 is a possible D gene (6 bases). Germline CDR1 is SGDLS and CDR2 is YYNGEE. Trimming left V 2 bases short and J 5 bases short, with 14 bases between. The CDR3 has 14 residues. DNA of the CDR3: TGTGCCAGCAGCGTCATGGGGGGAGGTGACGAGCAGTACTTC. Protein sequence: CASSVMGGGDEQYF.

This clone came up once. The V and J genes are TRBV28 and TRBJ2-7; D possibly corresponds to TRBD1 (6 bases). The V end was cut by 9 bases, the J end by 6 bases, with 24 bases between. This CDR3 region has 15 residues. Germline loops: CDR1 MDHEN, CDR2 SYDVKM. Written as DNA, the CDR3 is TGTGCCAGTATTTCCCAGGACAGCTCCGGACCCGAGCAGTACTTC. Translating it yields CASISQDSSGPEQYF. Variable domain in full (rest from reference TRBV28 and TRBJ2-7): DVKVTQSSRYLVKRTGEKVFLECVQDMDHENMFWYRQDPGLGLRLIYFSYDVKMKEKGDIPEGYSVSREKKERFSLILESASTNQTSMYLCASISQDSSGPEQYFGPGTRLTVT.

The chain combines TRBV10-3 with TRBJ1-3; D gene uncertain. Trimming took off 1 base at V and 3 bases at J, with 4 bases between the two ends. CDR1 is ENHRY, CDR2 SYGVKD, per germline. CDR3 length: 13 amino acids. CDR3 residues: CAISEFRGNTIYF. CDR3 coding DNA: TGTGCCATCAGTGAGTTTCGTGGAAACACCATATATTTT.

The CDR3 spells CSVGGRGEPYEQYF. In nucleotides, the CDR3 is TGCAGCGTAGGAGGGAGGGGGGAACCATACGAGCAGTACTTC. The rearrangement uses TRBV29-1 and TRBJ2-7, with D maybe TRBD2 (7 bases). Germline-derived CDR1 and CDR2 are SQVTM and ANQGSEA. The CDR3 is 14 amino acids. V was clipped by 6 bases and J by 4 bases, with 19 bases between them.

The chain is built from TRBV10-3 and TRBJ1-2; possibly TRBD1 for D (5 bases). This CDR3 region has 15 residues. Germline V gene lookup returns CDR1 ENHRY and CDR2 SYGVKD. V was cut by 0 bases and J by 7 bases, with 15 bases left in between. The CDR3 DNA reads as TGTGCCATCAGTGAGTCCGTCGGCAGGGAGGGTGGCTACACCTTC. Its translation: CAISESVGREGGYTF.

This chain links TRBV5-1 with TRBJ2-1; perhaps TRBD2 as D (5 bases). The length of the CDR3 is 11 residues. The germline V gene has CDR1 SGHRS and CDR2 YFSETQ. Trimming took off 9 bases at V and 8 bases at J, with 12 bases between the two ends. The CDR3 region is CATRLRDEQFF. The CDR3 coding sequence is TGCGCCACAAGACTACGGGATGAGCAGTTCTTC.

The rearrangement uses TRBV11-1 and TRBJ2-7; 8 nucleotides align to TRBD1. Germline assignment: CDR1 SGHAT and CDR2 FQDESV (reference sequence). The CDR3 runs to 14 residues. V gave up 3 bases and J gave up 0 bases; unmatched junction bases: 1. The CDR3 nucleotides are TGTGCCAGCAGCTTCGGGACAGGCTCCTACGAGCAGTACTTC. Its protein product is CASSFGTGSYEQYF. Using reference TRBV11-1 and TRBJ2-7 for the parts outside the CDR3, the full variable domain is EAEVAQSPRYKITEKSQAVAFWCDPISGHATLYWYRQILGQGPELLVQFQDESVVDDSQLPKDRFSAERLKGVDSTLKIQPAELGDSAMYLCASSFGTGSYEQYFGPGTRLTVT.

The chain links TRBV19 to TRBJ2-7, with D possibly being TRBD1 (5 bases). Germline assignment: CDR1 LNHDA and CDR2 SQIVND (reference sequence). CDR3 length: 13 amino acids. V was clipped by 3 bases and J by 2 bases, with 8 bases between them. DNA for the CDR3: TGTGCCAGTAGTATGGACACGACCTACGAGCAGTACTTC. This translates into CASSMDTTYEQYF.

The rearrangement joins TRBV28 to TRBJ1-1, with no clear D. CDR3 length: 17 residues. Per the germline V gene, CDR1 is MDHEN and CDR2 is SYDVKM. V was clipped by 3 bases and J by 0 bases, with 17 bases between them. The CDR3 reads CASSLVARRDMNTEAFF. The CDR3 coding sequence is TGTGCCAGCAGTTTGGTGGCGAGAAGAGACATGAACACTGAAGCTTTCTTT.

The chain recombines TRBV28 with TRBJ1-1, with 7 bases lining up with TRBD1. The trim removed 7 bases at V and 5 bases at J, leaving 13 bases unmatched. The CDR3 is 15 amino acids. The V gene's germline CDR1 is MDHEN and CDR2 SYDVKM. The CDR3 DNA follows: TGTGCCAGCATCCCGAGTAGGGGGCCGGAGACTGAAGCTTTCTTT. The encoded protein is CASIPSRGPETEAFF.

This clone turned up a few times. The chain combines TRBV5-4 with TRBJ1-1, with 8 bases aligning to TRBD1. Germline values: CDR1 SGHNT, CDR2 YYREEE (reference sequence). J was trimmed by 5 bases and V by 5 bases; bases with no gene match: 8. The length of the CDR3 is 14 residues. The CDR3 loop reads CASRQDREWTEAFF. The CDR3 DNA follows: TGTGCCAGCAGACAGGACAGGGAGTGGACTGAAGCTTTCTTT.

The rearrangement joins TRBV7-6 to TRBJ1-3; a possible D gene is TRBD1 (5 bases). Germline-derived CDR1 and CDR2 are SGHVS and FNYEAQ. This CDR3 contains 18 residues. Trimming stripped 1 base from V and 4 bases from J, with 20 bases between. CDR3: CASSLGVLGLALGNTIYF. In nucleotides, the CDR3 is TGTGCCAGCAGCTTAGGCGTTCTGGGGCTTGCTCTCGGAAACACCATATATTTT.

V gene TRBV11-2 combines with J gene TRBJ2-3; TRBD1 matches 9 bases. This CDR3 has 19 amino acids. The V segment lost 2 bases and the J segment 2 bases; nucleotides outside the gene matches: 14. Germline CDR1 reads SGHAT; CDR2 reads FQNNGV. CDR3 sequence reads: CASSLKPLAWTGDTDTQYF. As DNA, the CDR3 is TGTGCCAGCAGCTTAAAACCCTTAGCATGGACAGGGGACACAGATACGCAGTATTTT.

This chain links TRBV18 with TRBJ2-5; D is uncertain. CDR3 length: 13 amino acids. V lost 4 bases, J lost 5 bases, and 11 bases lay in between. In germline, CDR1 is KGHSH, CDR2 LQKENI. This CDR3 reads CASSRENWETQYF. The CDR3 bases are TGTGCCAGCTCACGCGAGAACTGGGAGACCCAGTACTTC.

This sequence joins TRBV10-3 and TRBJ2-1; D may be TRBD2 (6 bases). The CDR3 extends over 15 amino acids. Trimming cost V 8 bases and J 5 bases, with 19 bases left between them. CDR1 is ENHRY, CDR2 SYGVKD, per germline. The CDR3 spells CAIGGRRDGHNEQFF. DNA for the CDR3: TGTGCCATCGGAGGTAGGCGGGACGGTCACAATGAGCAGTTCTTC.

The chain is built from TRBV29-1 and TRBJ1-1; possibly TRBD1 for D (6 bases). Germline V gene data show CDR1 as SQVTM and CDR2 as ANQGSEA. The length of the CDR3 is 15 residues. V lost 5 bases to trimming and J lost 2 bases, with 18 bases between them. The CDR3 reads CSVSLRVGGNTEAFF. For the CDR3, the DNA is TGCAGCGTTTCCCTTAGGGTAGGGGGAAACACTGAAGCTTTCTTT.

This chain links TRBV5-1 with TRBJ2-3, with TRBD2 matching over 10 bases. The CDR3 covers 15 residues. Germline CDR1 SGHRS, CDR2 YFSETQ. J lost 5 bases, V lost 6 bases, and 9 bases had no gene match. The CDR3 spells CASTTLAGVVDTQYF. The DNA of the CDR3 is TGCGCCAGCACCACCCTAGCGGGAGTTGTAGATACGCAGTATTTT.

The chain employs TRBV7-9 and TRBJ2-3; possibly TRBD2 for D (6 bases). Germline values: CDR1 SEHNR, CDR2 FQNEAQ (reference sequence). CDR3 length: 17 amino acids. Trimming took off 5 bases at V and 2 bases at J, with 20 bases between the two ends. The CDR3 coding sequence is TGTGCCAGCAGCACCCACAAGGGGAGGCCGTTCACAGATACGCAGTATTTT. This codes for CASSTHKGRPFTDTQYF.

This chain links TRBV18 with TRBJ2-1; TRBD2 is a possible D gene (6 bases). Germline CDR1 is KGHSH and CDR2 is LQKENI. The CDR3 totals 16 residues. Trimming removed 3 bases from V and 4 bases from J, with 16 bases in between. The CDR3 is CASSPLLRGSYNEQFF. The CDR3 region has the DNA TGTGCCAGCTCACCCCTCTTGCGGGGTTCTTACAATGAGCAGTTCTTC.

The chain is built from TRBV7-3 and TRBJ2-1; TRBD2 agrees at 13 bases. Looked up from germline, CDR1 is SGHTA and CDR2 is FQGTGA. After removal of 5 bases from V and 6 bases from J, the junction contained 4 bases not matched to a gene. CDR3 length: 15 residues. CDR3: CASSPGLAGSNEQFF. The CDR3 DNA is TGTGCCAGCAGCCCGGGACTAGCGGGATCCAATGAGCAGTTCTTC.

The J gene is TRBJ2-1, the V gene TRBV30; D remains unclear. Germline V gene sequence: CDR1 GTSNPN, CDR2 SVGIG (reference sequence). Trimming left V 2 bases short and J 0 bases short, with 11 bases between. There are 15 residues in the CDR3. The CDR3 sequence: CAWSSRPSSYNEQFF. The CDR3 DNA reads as TGTGCCTGGAGTTCGAGACCTAGCTCCTACAATGAGCAGTTCTTC. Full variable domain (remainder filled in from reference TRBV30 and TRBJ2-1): SQTIHQWPATLVQPVGSPLSLECTVEGTSNPNLYWYRQAAGRGLQLLFYSVGIGQISSEVPQNLSASRPQDRQFILSSKKLLLSDSGFYLCAWSSRPSSYNEQFFGPGTRLTVL.

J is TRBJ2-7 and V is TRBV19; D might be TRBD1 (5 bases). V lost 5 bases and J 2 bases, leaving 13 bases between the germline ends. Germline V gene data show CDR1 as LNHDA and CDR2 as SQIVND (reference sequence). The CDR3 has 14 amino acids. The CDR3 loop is CASSLGAQTYEQYF. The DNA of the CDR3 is TGTGCCAGTAGTTTAGGGGCACAGACCTACGAGCAGTACTTC. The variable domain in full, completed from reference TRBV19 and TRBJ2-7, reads DGGITQSPKYLFRKEGQNVTLSCEQNLNHDAMYWYRQDPGQGLRLIYYSQIVNDFQKGDIAEGYSVSREKKESFPLTVTSAQKNPTAFYLCASSLGAQTYEQYFGPGTRLTVT.

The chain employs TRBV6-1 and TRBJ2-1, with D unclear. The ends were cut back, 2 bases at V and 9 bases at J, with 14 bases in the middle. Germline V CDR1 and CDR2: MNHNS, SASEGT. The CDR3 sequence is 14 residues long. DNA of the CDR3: TGTGCCAGCAGTGAACGGTTCCAGTCGGGTGAGCAGTTCTTC. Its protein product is CASSERFQSGEQFF.

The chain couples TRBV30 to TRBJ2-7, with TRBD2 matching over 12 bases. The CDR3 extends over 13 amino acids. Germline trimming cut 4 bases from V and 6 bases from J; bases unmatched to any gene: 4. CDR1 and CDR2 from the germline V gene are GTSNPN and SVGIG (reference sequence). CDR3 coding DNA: TGTGCCTGGACGACTAGCGGGAGTGGCGAGCAGTACTTC. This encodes CAWTTSGSGEQYF.

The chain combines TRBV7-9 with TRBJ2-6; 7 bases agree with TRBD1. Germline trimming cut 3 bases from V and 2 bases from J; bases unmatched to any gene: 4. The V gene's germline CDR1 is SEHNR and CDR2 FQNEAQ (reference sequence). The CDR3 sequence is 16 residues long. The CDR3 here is CASSFKGATGANVLTF. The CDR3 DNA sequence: TGTGCCAGCAGCTTCAAGGGGGCGACTGGGGCCAACGTCCTGACTTTC.

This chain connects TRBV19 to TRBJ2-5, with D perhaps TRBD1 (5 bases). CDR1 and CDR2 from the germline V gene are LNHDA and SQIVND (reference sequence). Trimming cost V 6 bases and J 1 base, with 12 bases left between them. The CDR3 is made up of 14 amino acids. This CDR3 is CASRGRQIQETQYF. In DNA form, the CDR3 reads TGTGCCAGTAGAGGCAGACAGATCCAAGAGACCCAGTACTTC.

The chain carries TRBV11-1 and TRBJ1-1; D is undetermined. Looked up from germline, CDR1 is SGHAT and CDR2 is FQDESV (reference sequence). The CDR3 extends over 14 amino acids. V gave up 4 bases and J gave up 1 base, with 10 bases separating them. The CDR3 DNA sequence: TGTGCCAGCAGCTATCACGGTGGGAACACTGAAGCTTTCTTT. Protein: CASSYHGGNTEAFF.